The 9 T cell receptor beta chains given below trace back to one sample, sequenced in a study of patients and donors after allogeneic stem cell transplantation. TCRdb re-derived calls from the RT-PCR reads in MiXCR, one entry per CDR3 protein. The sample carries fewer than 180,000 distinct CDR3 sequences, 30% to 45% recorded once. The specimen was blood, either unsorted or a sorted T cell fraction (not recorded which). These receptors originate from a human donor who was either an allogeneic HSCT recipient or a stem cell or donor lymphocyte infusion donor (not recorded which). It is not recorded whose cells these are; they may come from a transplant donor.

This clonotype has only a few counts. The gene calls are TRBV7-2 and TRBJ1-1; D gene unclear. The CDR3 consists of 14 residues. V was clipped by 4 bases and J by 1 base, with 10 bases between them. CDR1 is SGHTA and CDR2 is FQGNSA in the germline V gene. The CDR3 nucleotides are TGTGCCAGCAGCTACATTTTCCGGAACACTGAAGCTTTCTTT. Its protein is CASSYIFRNTEAFF.

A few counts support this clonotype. The CDR3 is CASSIRTAMNTEAFF. CDR3 in DNA: TGTGCCAGCAGCATTCGGACAGCAATGAACACTGAAGCTTTCTTT. The chain employs TRBV7-9 and TRBJ1-1; a possible D gene is TRBD1 (6 bases). Germline loops: CDR1 SEHNR, CDR2 FQNEAQ (reference sequence). CDR3 length: 15 residues. The germline V and J ends were trimmed by 5 bases and 0 bases, with 13 bases remaining between them.

The CDR3 DNA follows: TGTGCCAGCAGTTCCTACAGGGGGCCTCGGGGGGACACTGAAGCTTTCTTT. Amino acid sequence: CASSSYRGPRGDTEAFF. The chain joins TRBV12-3 or TRBV12-4 to TRBJ1-1; 9 positions agree with TRBD1. The J segment lost 3 bases and the V segment lost 4 bases, leaving 12 bases of the junction unmatched. The CDR3 totals 17 residues.

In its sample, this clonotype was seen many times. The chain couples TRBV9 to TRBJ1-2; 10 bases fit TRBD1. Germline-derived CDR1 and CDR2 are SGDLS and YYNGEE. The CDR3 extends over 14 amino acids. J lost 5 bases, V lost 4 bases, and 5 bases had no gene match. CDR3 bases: TGTGCCAGCAGCCTCGGGACAGGGGATTATGGCTACACCTTC. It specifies CASSLGTGDYGYTF.

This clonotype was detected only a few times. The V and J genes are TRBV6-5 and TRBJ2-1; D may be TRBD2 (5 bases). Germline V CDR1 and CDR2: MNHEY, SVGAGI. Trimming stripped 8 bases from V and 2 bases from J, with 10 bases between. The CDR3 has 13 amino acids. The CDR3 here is CASPADPYNEQFF. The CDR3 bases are TGTGCCAGCCCAGCGGACCCCTACAATGAGCAGTTCTTC.

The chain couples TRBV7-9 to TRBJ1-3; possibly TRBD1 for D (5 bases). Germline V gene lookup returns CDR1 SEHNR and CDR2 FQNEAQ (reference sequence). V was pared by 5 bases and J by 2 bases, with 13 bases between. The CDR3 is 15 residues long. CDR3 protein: CASSTRTKAGNTIYF. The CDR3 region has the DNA TGTGCCAGCAGCACGAGGACAAAAGCTGGAAACACCATATATTTT.

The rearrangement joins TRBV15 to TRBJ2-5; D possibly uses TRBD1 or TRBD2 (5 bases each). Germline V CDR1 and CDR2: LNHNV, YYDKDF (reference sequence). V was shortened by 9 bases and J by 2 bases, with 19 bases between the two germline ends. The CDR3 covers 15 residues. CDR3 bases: TGTGCCACGACTCTCGGGGCCGGTTCGCAAGAGACCCAGTACTTC. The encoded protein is CATTLGAGSQETQYF.

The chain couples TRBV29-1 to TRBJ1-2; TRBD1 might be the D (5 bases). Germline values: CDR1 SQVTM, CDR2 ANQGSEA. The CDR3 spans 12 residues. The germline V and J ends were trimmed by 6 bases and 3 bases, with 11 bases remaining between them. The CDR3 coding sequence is TGCAGCGTATCCAGGGTGGACTATGGCTACACCTTC. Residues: CSVSRVDYGYTF.

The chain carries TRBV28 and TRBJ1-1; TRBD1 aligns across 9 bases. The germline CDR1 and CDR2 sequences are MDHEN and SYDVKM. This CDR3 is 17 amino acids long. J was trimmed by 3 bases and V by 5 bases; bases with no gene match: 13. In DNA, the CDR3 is TGTGCCAGCAGTCTTTACGGGACAGGGCCCCGAGACACTGAAGCTTTCTTT. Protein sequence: CASSLYGTGPRDTEAFF.